The rows below give T cell receptor beta chains drawn from one sample of a study of regulatory T cells in long-lasting Graves disease. TCRdb processed the multiplex PCR reads anew with MiXCR; each CDR3 protein has one entry. The sample records about 470,000 distinct CDR3 sequences, roughly 21% being singletons. This material consisted of peripheral blood mononuclear cells (PBMCs), taken when the disease was refractory, from a patient treated with antithyroid drugs. Every receptor here comes from a female donor with Graves disease. The CDR3 runs from the conserved cysteine through the conserved F or W. A D gene is named only where the DNA matches it firmly. For some rows the clone size is stated as once, few or many, or as a class when expanded; others skip it.

v_call	d_call	j_call	clone_size	cdr3_nt	cdr3_aa
TRBV6-1	-	TRBJ2-5	-	TGTGCCAGCAAGAGGATAGCGACAGAAGAGACCCAGTACTTC	CASKRIATEETQYF
TRBV5-1	-	TRBJ2-6	-	TGCGCCAGCAGCTCCTGGATACTCGGCTCTGGGGCCAACGTCCTGACTTTC	CASSSWILGSGANVLTF
TRBV7-2	-	TRBJ2-3	few	TGTGCCAGCAGCCCAAACCTCCAGCGGTTAGGTAGCACAGATACGCAGTATTTT	CASSPNLQRLGSTDTQYF
TRBV11-2	-	TRBJ2-1	-	TGTGCCAGCAGCCGGACCACGAGCTCCTACAATGAGCAGTTCTTC	CASSRTTSSYNEQFF
TRBV5-1	-	TRBJ1-5	many	TGCGCCAGCAGCTTGGGGCCGAGTAGCAATCAGCCCCAGCATTTT	CASSLGPSSNQPQHF
TRBV3-1	-	TRBJ1-2	many	TGTGCCAGCAGCCAAGATTGGACATCGGCGAGCTACACCTTC	CASSQDWTSASYTF
TRBV7-9	-	TRBJ1-2	-	TGTGCCAGCACCCAGATTTCAGGGTCGGGCTACACCTTC	CASTQISGSGYTF
TRBV12-3/TRBV12-4	-	TRBJ1-5	many	TGTGCCAGCAGCCCCGGGTCCGTAGGCCCAAATCAGCCCCAGCATTTT	CASSPGSVGPNQPQHF
TRBV5-1	-	TRBJ1-5	few	TGCGCCAGCAGCTTGGAGGGAGTGGGACAGCCCCAGCATTTT	CASSLEGVGQPQHF
TRBV2	-	TRBJ1-1	many	TGTGCCAGCTGGAGGGAACAAAAACTCATGAACACTGAAGCTTTCTTT	CASWREQKLMNTEAFF
TRBV19	TRBD1	TRBJ2-7	-	TGTGCCAGTAGTCCCCTTGGGGGACAGGGTCGGCGCGAGCAGTACTTC	CASSPLGGQGRREQYF
TRBV6-1	TRBD1	TRBJ1-5	few	TGTGCCAGTATAGGGACAGCTTTACAGCCCCAGCATTTT	CASIGTALQPQHF
TRBV5-1	-	TRBJ1-1	-	TGCGCCAGCAGGCCGGTCATGAACACTGAAGCTTCCTTT	CASRPVMNTEASF
TRBV7-7	TRBD1	TRBJ2-7	few	TGTGCTAGCAGCTTTCATAGGGACAGATCCTACGAGCAGTACTTC	CASSFHRDRSYEQYF
TRBV30	-	TRBJ1-1	few	TGTGCCTGGAGTGCCCAGAACACTGAAGCTTTCTTT	CAWSAQNTEAFF
TRBV2	TRBD1	TRBJ2-5	-	TGTGCCAGCAGTAGACAGGGAGTTTCCGAGACCCAGTACTTC	CASSRQGVSETQYF
TRBV2	-	TRBJ1-1	many	TGTGCCAGCAGTGAAGTATCGGGGATTGTCGCTGAAGCTTTCTTT	CASSEVSGIVAEAFF
TRBV5-5	TRBD1	TRBJ1-5	-	TGTGCCAGCAGCTCTGAGGGGACAGGGAAACAGCCCCAGCATTTT	CASSSEGTGKQPQHF
TRBV14	-	TRBJ2-7	-	TGTGCCAGCAACCAAGACAGGCCCCCCGTCAAAACCTACGAGCAGTACTTC	CASNQDRPPVKTYEQYF
TRBV12-5	-	TRBJ1-2	many	TGTGCTAGTGGTTTGGTACAAATCTTGGGGAACTATGGCTACACCTTC	CASGLVQILGNYGYTF
TRBV7-8	-	TRBJ2-7	-	TGTGCCAGCAGCCCCTACGAGGGGCCGAACCCCTACGAGCAGTACTTC	CASSPYEGPNPYEQYF
TRBV19	-	TRBJ2-7	-	TGTGCCAGTAGTATAGGGCCGACGGTACGCTACGAGCAGTACTTC	CASSIGPTVRYEQYF
TRBV28	-	TRBJ1-1	many	TGTGCCAGCAGTTTTCCCTCCCTGGGGAGGAACACTGAAGCTTTCTTT	CASSFPSLGRNTEAFF
TRBV30	-	TRBJ2-4	few	TGTGCCTGGAGATCCACGGGCCAGGCCAAAAACATTCAGTACTTC	CAWRSTGQAKNIQYF
TRBV3-1	-	TRBJ2-2	-	TGTGCCAGCAGCCAAGATCACGGGGAGCTGTTTTTT	CASSQDHGELFF
TRBV30	-	TRBJ1-1	few	TGTGCCTGGAGTGTAGGACAGCTGAACACTGAAGCTTTCTTT	CAWSVGQLNTEAFF
TRBV6-1	-	TRBJ2-2	-	TGTGCCAGCAGGAAACTAGCTCCCGGGGAGCTGTTTTTT	CASRKLAPGELFF
TRBV28	-	TRBJ2-5	-	TGTGCCAGCAGTTCCAACACAGAAGAGACCCAGTACTTC	CASSSNTEETQYF
TRBV7-2	-	TRBJ1-4	-	TGTGCCAGCAGCCCAGTTATGGGGGAAAAACTGTTTTTT	CASSPVMGEKLFF
TRBV7-8	TRBD1	TRBJ1-3	-	TGTGCCAGCAGCCCCCGGGACAGGGCCGCTGGAAACACCATATATTTT	CASSPRDRAAGNTIYF
TRBV7-9	-	TRBJ2-5	-	TGTGCCAGCAGCTTACTAATCTCTGTGGAGACCCAGTACTTC	CASSLLISVETQYF
TRBV11-2	TRBD1	TRBJ2-7	-	TGTGCCAGCAGCTTAGCCCGACAGGGGAGCTCCTACGAGCAGTACTTC	CASSLARQGSSYEQYF
TRBV7-8	-	TRBJ2-4	-	TGTGCCAGCAGCTTTGACACAAAAAACATTCAGTACTTC	CASSFDTKNIQYF
TRBV6-1	TRBD2	TRBJ2-7	few	TGTGCCAGCAGATCTACTAGCGGGGGGACCTACTACGAGCAGTACTTC	CASRSTSGGTYYEQYF
TRBV28	-	TRBJ2-7	few	TGTGCCAGCAGTTTATCGGTGGCGGGATACTACGAGCAGTACTTC	CASSLSVAGYYEQYF
TRBV4-1	-	TRBJ1-1	few	TGCGCCAGCAGCCAAGATAGCGGGGGGGTATGGACTGAAGCTTTCTTT	CASSQDSGGVWTEAFF
TRBV7-9	-	TRBJ1-5	few	TGTGCCAGCAGCGATGGAGCAGGGCCGTCCCAGCCCCAGCATTTT	CASSDGAGPSQPQHF
TRBV11-3	-	TRBJ2-2	-	TGTGCCAGCAGCTTTGCGATAGGGGCCAACACCGGGGAGCTGTTTTTT	CASSFAIGANTGELFF
TRBV3-1	TRBD1	TRBJ1-1	once	TGTGCCAGCAGCCGAGGACAGGGAGTCAAGGGCACTGAAGCTTTCTTT	CASSRGQGVKGTEAFF
TRBV3-1	-	TRBJ1-2	-	TGTGCCAGCAGCCAACGGACCGTAGGCGTAGGCTACACCTTC	CASSQRTVGVGYTF
TRBV7-9	-	TRBJ1-5	-	TGTGCCAGCAGCACAGGACGGAGCAATCAGCCCCAGCATTTT	CASSTGRSNQPQHF
TRBV6-1	-	TRBJ1-2	many	TGTGCCAGCAGTGAAGCGCGGGGATACTATGGCTACACCTTC	CASSEARGYYGYTF
TRBV7-9	TRBD1	TRBJ2-5	few	TGTGCCAGCAGCTTAACCGGGACAGAGATCCAAGAGACCCAGTACTTC	CASSLTGTEIQETQYF
TRBV3-1	-	TRBJ2-7	many	TGTGCCAGCAGCCAAGGGTACGAGCAGTACTTC	CASSQGYEQYF
TRBV19	TRBD2	TRBJ2-2	-	TGTGCCAGCACCACTAGCGGGGGCCCCGGGGAGCTGTTTTTT	CASTTSGGPGELFF
TRBV3-1	-	TRBJ2-7	few	TGTGCCAGCAGCCAAGATCTTGGCCCCCCCTACGAGCAGTACTTC	CASSQDLGPPYEQYF
TRBV7-3	-	TRBJ2-2	-	TGTGCCAGCAGCTTAAGGGGGGCCCAGCCCGGGGAGCTGTTTTTT	CASSLRGAQPGELFF
TRBV13	-	TRBJ2-5	-	TGTGCCAGCAGCTTTTTCCGGGCCCGAGAGACCCAGTACTTC	CASSFFRARETQYF
TRBV9	TRBD2	TRBJ2-1	-	TGTGCCAGCAGCGTTAGCGGGGGCTCCTACAATGAGCAGTTCTTC	CASSVSGGSYNEQFF
TRBV19	TRBD1	TRBJ1-2	many	TGTGCCAGCAGCCCAACAGGGGACTATGGCTACACCTTC	CASSPTGDYGYTF
TRBV7-9	TRBD2	TRBJ2-5	-	TGTGCCAGCAGCCACACCGGACTAGCCAATTTGGAGACCCAGTACTTC	CASSHTGLANLETQYF
TRBV20-1	TRBD2	TRBJ2-7	few	TGCAGTGCCTCCGGGGGGGTTTACGAGCAGTACTTC	CSASGGVYEQYF
TRBV7-3	-	TRBJ2-3	few	TGTGCCAGCACCTCAGGGGGGAGTAACACAGATACGCAGTATTTT	CASTSGGSNTDTQYF
TRBV2	-	TRBJ1-4	-	TGTGCCAGCGCTCAACCGGGACTCACAACTAATGAAAAACTGTTTTTT	CASAQPGLTTNEKLFF